These 10 T cell receptor beta chains were sequenced from one sample in a study of post-analysis software for immune sequencing data. These TCRs are of unknown antigen specificity. Overall study results and limits: About five TRBV segments (TRBV5-6, TRBV5-1 and TRBV20-1 among them) occurred more frequently in patients than in controls.

Unique molecular identifiers were present in the TCR beta cDNA libraries. A single record per CDR3 protein comes from TCRdb applying MiXCR to the PCR reads. Here the sample spans 750,000 to 950,000 distinct CDR3 sequences, around 53% being singletons. Material for sequencing was blood. All receptors derive from a girl under 18 with multiple sclerosis.

The rearrangement links TRBV7-9 to TRBJ2-6; D remains unclear. Germline CDR1 is SEHNR and CDR2 is FQNEAQ (reference sequence). The V gene lost 6 bases and the J gene lost 0 bases, with 9 bases spanning the gap. The CDR3 has 15 residues. The CDR3 loop is CASSLHGSGANVLTF. DNA of the CDR3: TGTGCCAGCAGTTTGCACGGCTCTGGGGCCAACGTCCTGACTTTC. Drawing the rest from reference TRBV7-9 and TRBJ2-6, the complete variable domain is DTGVSQNPRHKITKRGQNVTFRCDPISEHNRLYWYRQTLGQGPEFLTYFQNEAQLEKSRLLSDRFSAERPKGSFSTLEIQRTEQGDSAMYLCASSLHGSGANVLTFGAGSRLTVL.

The V and J genes are TRBV7-9 and TRBJ2-1; D remains ambiguous. CDR3 length: 13 amino acids. CDR1 SEHNR and CDR2 FQNEAQ come from the germline V gene (reference sequence). V lost 1 base, J lost 8 bases, and 9 bases lay in between. CDR3 DNA sequence: TGTGCCAGCAGCTTAGTCCCAATCTATGAGCAGTTCTTC. Protein: CASSLVPIYEQFF.

The V and J genes are TRBV6-5 and TRBJ2-7; D might be TRBD2 (6 bases). CDR3 length equals 16 residues. The ends were cut back, 10 bases at V and 4 bases at J, with 26 bases in the middle. Germline CDR1 and CDR2: MNHEY and SVGAGI. The CDR3 nucleotides read TGTGCCACTAAGCAGGGAGGTCGGAGGGGCTCTTACGAGCAGTACTTC. Residues: CATKQGGRRGSYEQYF.

V gene TRBV7-2 combines with J gene TRBJ2-1; D gene ambiguous. V was shortened by 1 base and J by 4 bases, with 8 bases between the two germline ends. Germline values: CDR1 SGHTA, CDR2 FQGNSA. The CDR3 extends over 14 amino acids. The CDR3 loop reads CASSLEGRYNEQFF. CDR3 in DNA: TGTGCCAGCAGCTTAGAAGGGCGATACAATGAGCAGTTCTTC.

This clonotype showed up just a few times. V is TRBV10-2 and J is TRBJ2-5; D gene ambiguous. The DNA matches TRBJ2-7 better at its end, which makes the J call doubtful. The CDR3 runs to 13 residues. The germline V gene has CDR1 WSHSY and CDR2 SAAADI. The DNA for the CDR3 is TGCGCCAGCATGTACCACGGTGACTACGAGCAGTACTTC. Translating it yields CASMYHGDYEQYF.

V usage is TRBV6-4 and J usage is TRBJ2-7, with TRBD2 matching over 8 bases. CDR3 length: 15 residues. Trimming cost V 5 bases and J 2 bases; bases outside gene matches: 8. Germline V gene lookup returns CDR1 MRHNA and CDR2 SNTAGT. CDR3 sequence (DNA): TGTGCCAGCAGTCCCGGGACTAGATATCCCTACGAGCAGTACTTC. Translated: CASSPGTRYPYEQYF.

The chain recombines TRBV12-3 or TRBV12-4 with TRBJ1-2, with 7 bases that match TRBD1. Trimming cost V 2 bases and J 7 bases; bases outside gene matches: 4. The CDR3 sequence is 13 residues long. The CDR3 here is CASSLTGAGGYTF. The CDR3 DNA sequence: TGTGCCAGCAGTTTAACAGGGGCAGGTGGCTACACCTTC.

The chain recombines TRBV20-1 with TRBJ2-5; D is possibly TRBD1 (5 bases). The DNA end favors TRBJ2-7, so the J call may be wrong. Germline lookup yields CDR1 DFQATT and CDR2 SNEGSKA (reference sequence). The CDR3 has 12 residues. The CDR3 bases are TGCAGTGCAAGGACACTAAATTACGAGCAGTACTTC. It codes for CSARTLNYEQYF.

This clonotype showed up just once. The J gene is TRBJ2-5, the V gene TRBV21-1. TRBV21-1 is flagged as a pseudogene. The CDR3 loop spans 10 amino acids. The CDR3 protein is CASPRETQYF. The CDR3 DNA follows: TGTGCCAGCCCCCGAGAGACCCAGTACTTC.

The chain carries TRBV29-1 and TRBJ1-1; TRBD1 aligns across 8 bases. V lost 6 bases to trimming and J lost 1 base; unmatched junction nucleotides: 1. Per germline, CDR1 SQVTM and CDR2 ANQGSEA. The CDR3 is made up of 12 amino acids. The CDR3 spells CSVTGGNTEAFF. The DNA of the CDR3 is TGCAGCGTCACAGGGGGGAACACTGAAGCTTTCTTT.